This record looks at one T cell receptor beta chain sequence and its context. Its target is unknown. The sample contains more than one DNA sequence encoding this CDR3. The J segment lost 7 bases and the V segment lost 4 bases, leaving 6 bases of the junction unmatched. The germline V gene has CDR1 SGHRS and CDR2 YFSETQ. CDR3 length: 13 amino acids. The data derive from a study of cytomegalovirus exposure and HLA in healthy donors. Whole-study results and caveats: As a later analysis showed, a missense DCLRE1C variant was linked to trimming of TCR beta V- and J-genes. Compared with the roughly 730-donor mean, an Asian-associated ancestry cluster reportedly had fewer N-insertions, according to a later analysis.

60 Vbeta and 13 Jbeta primers were used in PCR. Sequencing used immunoSEQ multiplex PCR; TCRdb keeps in-frame clones, though not all of them. The sample holds about 140,000 clones, over 75% seen once. This sequence was found in a woman aged 45-59 years in good health and CMV-seropositive. The V and J genes are TRBV5-1 and TRBJ2-7; 9 bases fit TRBD1. Source material: PBMCs. The CDR3 spells CASSLGQGWEQYF. CDR3 DNA: TGCGCCAGCAGCCTGGGACAGGGCTGGGAGCAGTACTTC.